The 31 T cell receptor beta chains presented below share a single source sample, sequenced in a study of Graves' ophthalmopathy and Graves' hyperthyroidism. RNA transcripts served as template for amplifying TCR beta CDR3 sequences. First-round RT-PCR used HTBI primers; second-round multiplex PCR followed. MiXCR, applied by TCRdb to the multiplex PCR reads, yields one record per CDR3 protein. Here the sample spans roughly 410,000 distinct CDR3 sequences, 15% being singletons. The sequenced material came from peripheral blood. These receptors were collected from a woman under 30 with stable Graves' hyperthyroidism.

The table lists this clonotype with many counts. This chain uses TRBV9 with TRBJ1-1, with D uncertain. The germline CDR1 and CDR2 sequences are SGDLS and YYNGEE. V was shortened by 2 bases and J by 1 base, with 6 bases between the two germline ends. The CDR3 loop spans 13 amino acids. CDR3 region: CASSVKGNTEAFF. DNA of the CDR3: TGTGCCAGCAGCGTCAAAGGGAACACTGAAGCTTTCTTT.

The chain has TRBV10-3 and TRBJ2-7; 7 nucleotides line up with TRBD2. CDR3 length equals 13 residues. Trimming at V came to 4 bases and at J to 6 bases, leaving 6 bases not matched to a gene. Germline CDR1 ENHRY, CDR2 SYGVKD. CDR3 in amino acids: CAISGEGPREQYF. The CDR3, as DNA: TGTGCCATCAGTGGGGAGGGTCCCCGCGAGCAGTACTTC.

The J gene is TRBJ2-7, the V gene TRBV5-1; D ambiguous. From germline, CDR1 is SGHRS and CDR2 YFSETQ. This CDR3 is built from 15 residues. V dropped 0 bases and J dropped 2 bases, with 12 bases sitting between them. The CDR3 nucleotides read TGCGCCAGCAGCTTGGAGGTGACGGCACCCTACGAGCAGTACTTC. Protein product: CASSLEVTAPYEQYF.

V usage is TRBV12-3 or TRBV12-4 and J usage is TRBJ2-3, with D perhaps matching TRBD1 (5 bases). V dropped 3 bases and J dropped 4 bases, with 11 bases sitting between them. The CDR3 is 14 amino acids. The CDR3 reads CASSFLRGSDTQYF. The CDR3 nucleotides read TGTGCCAGCAGTTTTTTAAGGGGATCAGATACGCAGTATTTT.

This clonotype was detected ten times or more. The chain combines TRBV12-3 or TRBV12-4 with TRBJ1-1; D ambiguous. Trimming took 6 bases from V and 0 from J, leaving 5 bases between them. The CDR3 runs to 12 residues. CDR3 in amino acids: CASRPMNTEAFF. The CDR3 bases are TGTGCCAGCAGGCCTATGAACACTGAAGCTTTCTTT.

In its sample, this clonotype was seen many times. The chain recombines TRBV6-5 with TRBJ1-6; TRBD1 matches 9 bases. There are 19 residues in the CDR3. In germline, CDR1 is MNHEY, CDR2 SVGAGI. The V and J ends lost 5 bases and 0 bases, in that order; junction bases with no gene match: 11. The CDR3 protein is CASSRLQGAGSSYNSPLHF. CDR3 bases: TGTGCCAGCAGTCGTCTACAGGGGGCGGGGAGCTCCTATAATTCACCCCTCCACTTT.

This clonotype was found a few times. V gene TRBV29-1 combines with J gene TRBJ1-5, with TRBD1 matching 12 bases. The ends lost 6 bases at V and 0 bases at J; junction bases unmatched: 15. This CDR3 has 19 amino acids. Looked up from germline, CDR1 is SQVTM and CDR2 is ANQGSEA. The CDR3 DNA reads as TGCAGCGTGTCCTCTTGGGACAGGGGGCCACATTATAGCAATCAGCCCCAGCATTTT. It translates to CSVSSWDRGPHYSNQPQHF.

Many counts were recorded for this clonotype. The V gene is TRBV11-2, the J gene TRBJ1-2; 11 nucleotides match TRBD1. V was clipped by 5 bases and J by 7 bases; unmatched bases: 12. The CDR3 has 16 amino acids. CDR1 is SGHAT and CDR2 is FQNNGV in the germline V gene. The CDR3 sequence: CASSPAPFGTGGGYTF. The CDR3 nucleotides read TGTGCCAGCAGCCCTGCCCCCTTTGGGACAGGGGGTGGCTACACCTTC. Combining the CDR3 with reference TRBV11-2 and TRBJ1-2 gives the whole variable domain EAGVAQSPRYKIIEKRQSVAFWCNPISGHATLYWYQQILGQGPKLLIQFQNNGVVDDSQLPKDRFSAERLKGVDSTLKIQPAKLEDSAVYLCASSPAPFGTGGGYTFGSGTRLTVV.

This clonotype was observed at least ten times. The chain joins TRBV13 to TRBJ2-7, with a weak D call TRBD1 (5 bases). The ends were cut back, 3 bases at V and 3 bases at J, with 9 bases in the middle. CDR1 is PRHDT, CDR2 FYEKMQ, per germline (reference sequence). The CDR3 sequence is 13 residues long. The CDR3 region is CASSFLGVYEQYF. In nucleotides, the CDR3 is TGTGCCAGCAGCTTCCTAGGGGTCTACGAGCAGTACTTC.

CDR3 loop: CASSQWDRTNYGYTF. As DNA, the CDR3 is TGTGCCAGCAGCCAATGGGACAGAACTAACTATGGCTACACCTTC. J is TRBJ1-2 and V is TRBV7-9, with 7 bases aligning to TRBD1. Germline-derived CDR1 and CDR2 are SEHNR and FQNEAQ (reference sequence). J gave up 0 bases and V 5 bases, and 6 bases lay outside the gene matches. This CDR3 is 15 amino acids long.

The CDR3 bases are TGTGCCAGCACCCAGGGTTCTGGGTTCGGCACTGAAGCTTTCTTT. Protein product: CASTQGSGFGTEAFF. V is TRBV28 and J is TRBJ1-1; D possibly corresponds to TRBD1 (5 bases). From germline, CDR1 is MDHEN and CDR2 SYDVKM. Between the trimmed V and J ends, which lost 7 bases and 4 bases, there was a span of 19 bases. The CDR3 runs 15 residues.

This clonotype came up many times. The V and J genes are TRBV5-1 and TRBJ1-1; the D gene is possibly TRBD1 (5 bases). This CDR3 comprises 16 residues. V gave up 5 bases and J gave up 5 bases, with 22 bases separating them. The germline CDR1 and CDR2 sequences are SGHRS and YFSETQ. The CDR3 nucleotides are TGCGCCAGCAGTCTTAGAGAGGGGAAGCTGAGAACTGAAGCTTTCTTT. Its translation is CASSLREGKLRTEAFF.

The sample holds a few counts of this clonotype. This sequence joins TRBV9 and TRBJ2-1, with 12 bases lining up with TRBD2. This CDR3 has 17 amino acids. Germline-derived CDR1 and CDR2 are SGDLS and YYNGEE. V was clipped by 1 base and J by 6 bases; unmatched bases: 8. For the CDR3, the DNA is TGTGCCAGCAGCGTACTCTCCACTAGCGGGGGGCGCAATGAGCAGTTCTTC. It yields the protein CASSVLSTSGGRNEQFF.

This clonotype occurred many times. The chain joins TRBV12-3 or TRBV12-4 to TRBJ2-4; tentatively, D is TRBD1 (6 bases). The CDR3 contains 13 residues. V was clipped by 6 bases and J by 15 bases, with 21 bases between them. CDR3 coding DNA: TGTGCCAGCAGGCAGGCTCTTGGGGGCCAGCGGTACTTC. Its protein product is CASRQALGGQRYF.

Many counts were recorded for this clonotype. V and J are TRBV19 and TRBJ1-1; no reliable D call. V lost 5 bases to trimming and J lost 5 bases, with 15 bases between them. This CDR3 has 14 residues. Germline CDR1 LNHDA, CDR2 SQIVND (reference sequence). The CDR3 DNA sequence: TGTGCCAGTAGTTCCACGGTGCCGGGTACTGAAGCTTTCTTT. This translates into CASSSTVPGTEAFF.

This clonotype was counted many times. As DNA, the CDR3 is TGCAGTGCTAGGCGGGACAGCTTAAACACTGAAGCTTTCTTT. Translation gives CSARRDSLNTEAFF. The chain combines TRBV20-1 with TRBJ1-1, with 7 bases aligning to TRBD1. The V segment lost 3 bases and the J segment 2 bases; nucleotides outside the gene matches: 6. The germline CDR1 and CDR2 sequences are DFQATT and SNEGSKA (reference sequence). CDR3 length: 14 residues.

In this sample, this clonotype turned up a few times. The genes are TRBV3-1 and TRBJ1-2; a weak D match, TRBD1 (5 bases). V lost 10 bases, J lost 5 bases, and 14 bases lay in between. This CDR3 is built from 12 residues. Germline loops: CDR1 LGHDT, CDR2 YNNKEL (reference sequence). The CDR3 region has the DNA TGTGCCACGCTGGGACCGTTATATGGCTACACCTTC. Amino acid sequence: CATLGPLYGYTF.

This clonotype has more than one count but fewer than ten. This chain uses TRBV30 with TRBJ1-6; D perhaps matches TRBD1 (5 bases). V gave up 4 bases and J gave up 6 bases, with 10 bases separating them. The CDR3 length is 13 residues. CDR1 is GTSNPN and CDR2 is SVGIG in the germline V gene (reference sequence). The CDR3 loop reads CAWTQGFNSPLHF. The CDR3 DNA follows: TGTGCCTGGACTCAGGGTTTTAATTCACCCCTCCACTTT.

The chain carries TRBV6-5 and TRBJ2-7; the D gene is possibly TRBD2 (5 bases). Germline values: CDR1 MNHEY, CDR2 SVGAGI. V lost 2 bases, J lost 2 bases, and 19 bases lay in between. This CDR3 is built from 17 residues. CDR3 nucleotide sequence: TGTGCCAGCAGTTACCGCCCTCCGGGATCCCCTCCCTACGAGCAGTACTTC. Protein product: CASSYRPPGSPPYEQYF.

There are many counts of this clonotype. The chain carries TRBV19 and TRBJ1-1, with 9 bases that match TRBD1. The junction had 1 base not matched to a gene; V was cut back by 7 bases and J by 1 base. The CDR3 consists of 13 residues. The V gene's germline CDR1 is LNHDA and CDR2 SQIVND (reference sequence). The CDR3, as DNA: TGTGCCAGTAACAGGGGGCGGAACACTGAAGCTTTCTTT. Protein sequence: CASNRGRNTEAFF.

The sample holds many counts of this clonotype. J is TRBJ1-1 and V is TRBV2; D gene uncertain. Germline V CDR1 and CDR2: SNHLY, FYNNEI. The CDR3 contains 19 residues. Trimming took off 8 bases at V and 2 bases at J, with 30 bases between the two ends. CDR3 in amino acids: CASASKKTAASVRNTEAFF. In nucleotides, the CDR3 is TGTGCCAGCGCCTCGAAGAAGACGGCAGCCTCTGTCCGAAACACTGAAGCTTTCTTT.

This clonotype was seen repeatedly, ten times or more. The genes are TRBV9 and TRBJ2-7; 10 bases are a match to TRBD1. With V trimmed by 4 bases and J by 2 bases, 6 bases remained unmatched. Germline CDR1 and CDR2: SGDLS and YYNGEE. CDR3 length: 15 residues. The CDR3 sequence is CASSLGTGATYEQYF. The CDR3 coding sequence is TGTGCCAGCAGCCTCGGGACAGGGGCCACCTACGAGCAGTACTTC.

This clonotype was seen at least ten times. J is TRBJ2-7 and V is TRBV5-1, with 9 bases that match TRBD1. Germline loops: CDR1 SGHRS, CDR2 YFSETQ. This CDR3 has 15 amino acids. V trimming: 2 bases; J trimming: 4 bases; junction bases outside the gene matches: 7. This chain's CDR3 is CASSLQDRGRYEQYF. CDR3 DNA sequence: TGCGCCAGCAGCTTACAGGACAGGGGACGGTACGAGCAGTACTTC. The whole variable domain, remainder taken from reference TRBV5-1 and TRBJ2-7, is KAGVTQTPRYLIKTRGQQVTLSCSPISGHRSVSWYQQTPGQGLQFLFEYFSETQRNKGNFPGRFSGRQFSNSRSEMNVSTLELGDSALYLCASSLQDRGRYEQYFGPGTRLTVT.

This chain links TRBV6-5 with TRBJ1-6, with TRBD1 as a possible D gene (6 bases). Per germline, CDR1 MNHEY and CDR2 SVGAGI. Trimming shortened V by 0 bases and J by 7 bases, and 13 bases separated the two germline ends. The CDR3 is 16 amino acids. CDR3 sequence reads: CASSYSGEGVNSPLHF. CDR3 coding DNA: TGTGCCAGCAGTTACTCGGGGGAGGGGGTGAATTCACCCCTCCACTTT.

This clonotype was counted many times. CDR3 protein: CASSTQGPPSEQYF. CDR3 nucleotides: TGTGCCAGCAGTACCCAGGGCCCTCCCTCCGAGCAGTACTTC. The V and J genes are TRBV6-1 and TRBJ2-7, with D possibly being TRBD1 (5 bases). Germline values: CDR1 MNHNS, CDR2 SASEGT. Trimming left V 5 bases short and J 6 bases short, with 17 bases between. This CDR3 has 14 residues.

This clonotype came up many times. As DNA, the CDR3 is TGTGCCAGCAGGGAGGGGGCGGACTACGAGCAGTACTTC. Translation: CASREGADYEQYF. This chain connects TRBV12-3 or TRBV12-4 to TRBJ2-7, with D perhaps matching TRBD1 (7 bases). V was cut by 6 bases and J by 3 bases, with 12 bases left in between. CDR3 size: 13 residues.

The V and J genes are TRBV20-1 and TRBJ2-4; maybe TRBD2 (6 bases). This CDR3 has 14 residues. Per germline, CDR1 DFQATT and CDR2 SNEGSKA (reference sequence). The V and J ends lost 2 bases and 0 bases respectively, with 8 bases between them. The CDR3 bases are TGCAGTGCTAGAAGGGGACTAGCCAAAAACATTCAGTACTTC. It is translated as CSARRGLAKNIQYF.

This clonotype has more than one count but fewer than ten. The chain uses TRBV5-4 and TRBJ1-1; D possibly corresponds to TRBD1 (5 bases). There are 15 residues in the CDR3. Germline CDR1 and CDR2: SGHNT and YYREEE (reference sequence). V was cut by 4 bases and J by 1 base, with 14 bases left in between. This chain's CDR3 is CASSAAGQGNTEAFF. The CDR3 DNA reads TGTGCCAGCAGCGCGGCGGGGCAGGGGAACACTGAAGCTTTCTTT.

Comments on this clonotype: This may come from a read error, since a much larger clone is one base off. The CDR3 DNA sequence: TGTTCCAGCTACCGTGGGTTGAACACTGAAGCTTTCTTT. Translating it yields CSSYRGLNTEAFF. The rearrangement links TRBV18 to TRBJ1-1; D unresolved. The V gene's germline CDR1 is KGHSH and CDR2 LQKENI. There are 13 residues in the CDR3.

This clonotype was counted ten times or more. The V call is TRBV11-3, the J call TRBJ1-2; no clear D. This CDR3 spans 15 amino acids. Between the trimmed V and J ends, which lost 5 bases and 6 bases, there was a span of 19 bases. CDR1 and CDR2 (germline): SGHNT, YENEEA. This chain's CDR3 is CASSPLGLQSHGYTF. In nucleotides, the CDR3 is TGTGCCAGCAGCCCGCTGGGGTTACAGTCTCATGGCTACACCTTC.

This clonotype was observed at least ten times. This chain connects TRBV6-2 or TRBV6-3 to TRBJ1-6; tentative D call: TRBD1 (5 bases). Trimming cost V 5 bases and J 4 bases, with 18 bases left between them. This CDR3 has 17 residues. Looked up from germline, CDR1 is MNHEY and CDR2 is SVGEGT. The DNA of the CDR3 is TGTGCCAGCAGTGGGCCCGACAGCAGAGTGTATAATTCACCCCTCCACTTT. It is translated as CASSGPDSRVYNSPLHF.